The rows below give T cell receptor beta chains drawn from one sample of a study of cytomegalovirus exposure and HLA in healthy donors. Sequencing was performed with immunoSEQ multiplex PCR; in TCRdb, only in-frame clones are kept and a portion is missing. The table includes roughly 110,000 clones, roughly nine tenths detected once. The sample comprised PBMCs. These receptors were collected from a woman under 30 in good health and CMV-seropositive. The CDR3 runs from the conserved cysteine through the conserved F or W.

length	J	V	CDR3
14	TRBJ2-2	TRBV2	CATRDRENTGELFF
15	TRBJ1-2	TRBV5-1	CASSLASRHGDGYTF
16	TRBJ1-4	TRBV27	CASSPSRPGDNEKLFF
14	TRBJ1-5	TRBV28	CASRTGTGVWPQHF
13	TRBJ1-5	TRBV7-8	CASSLGPDQPQHF
17	TRBJ1-1	TRBV4-1	CASSQGPWTGMNTEAFF
15	TRBJ2-1	TRBV6-6	CASSADRGQYNEQFF
17	TRBJ2-3	TRBV28	CASSPRQGAGGPDTQYF
12	TRBJ2-3	TRBV7-6	CASSSGEDTQYF
15	TRBJ2-3	TRBV7-9	CASSLLAGRGDTQYF
15	TRBJ2-1	TRBV7-9	CASSHHRGPYNEQFF
15	TRBJ1-6	TRBV4-1	CASSQGTGVYSPLHF
13	TRBJ1-2	TRBV13	CASSLGDSYGYTF
12	TRBJ1-2	TRBV29-1	CSVETGEYGYTF
16	TRBJ2-3	TRBV19	CASTDTQGSPTDTQYF
13	TRBJ2-2	TRBV7-9	CASSLEGAGELFF
16	TRBJ2-5	TRBV27	CASSSISGGPQETQYF
17	TRBJ2-3	TRBV19	CASSTRLWSKLTDTQYF
11	TRBJ2-1	TRBV28	CASRRGHEQFF
15	TRBJ2-2	TRBV11-2	CASSLRTVTTGELFF
16	TRBJ2-5	TRBV7-9	CASSLRVWQGQETQYF
19	TRBJ1-3	TRBV21-1	CASSHQTRTTLISGNTIYF
13	TRBJ2-7	TRBV19	CASRGGASYEQYF
14	TRBJ1-1	TRBV7-9	CASSHQGVNTEAFF
12	TRBJ2-7	TRBV19	CASSIGGGEQYF
14	TRBJ2-2	TRBV28	CASSFAGYTGELFF
14	TRBJ1-6	TRBV18	CASSPGTGNSPLHF
15	TRBJ2-3	TRBV7-9	CASSTGTGATDTQYF
16	TRBJ1-5	TRBV19	CASSIGGGTSNQPQHF
16	TRBJ2-3	TRBV4-1	CASSQEGLAGRDTQYF
15	TRBJ1-5	TRBV5-1	CASSSWTGDNQPQHF
16	TRBJ2-3	TRBV7-6	CASSEEATLSTDTQYF
14	TRBJ2-7	TRBV18	CASSPSRVGYEQYF
14	TRBJ1-2	TRBV7-8	CASSPRQGFYGYTF
15	TRBJ1-5	TRBV28	CASSLGGASEQPQHF
15	TRBJ2-3	TRBV7-2	CASSLGLGMRDTQYF
17	TRBJ2-3	TRBV4-3	CASSQDPSGGITDTQYF
14	TRBJ1-1	TRBV27	CASSLRVFDPEAFF
14	TRBJ2-7	TRBV5-6	CASSYGGRPYEQYF
14	TRBJ1-4	TRBV7-9	CASSLGLESEKLFF
14	TRBJ2-7	TRBV5-6	CASSLEGTTYEQYF
11	TRBJ2-5	TRBV25-1	CASSEGETQYF